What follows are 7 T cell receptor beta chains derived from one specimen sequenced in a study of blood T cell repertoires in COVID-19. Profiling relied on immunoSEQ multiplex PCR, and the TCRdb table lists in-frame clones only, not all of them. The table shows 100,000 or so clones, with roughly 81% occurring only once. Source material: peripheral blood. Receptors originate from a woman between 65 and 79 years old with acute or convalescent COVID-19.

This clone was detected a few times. CDR3 nucleotide sequence: TGTGCCAGTAGTAGCCCTAGCTTTTCTGGGGCCAACGTCCTGACTTTC. Translated: CASSSPSFSGANVLTF. The V gene is TRBV19, the J gene TRBJ2-6, with D possibly TRBD2 on 5 matching bases. There are 16 residues in the CDR3. Trimming pared 4 bases from V and 1 base from J, leaving 11 bases between. The germline V gene has CDR1 LNHDA and CDR2 SQIVND (reference sequence).

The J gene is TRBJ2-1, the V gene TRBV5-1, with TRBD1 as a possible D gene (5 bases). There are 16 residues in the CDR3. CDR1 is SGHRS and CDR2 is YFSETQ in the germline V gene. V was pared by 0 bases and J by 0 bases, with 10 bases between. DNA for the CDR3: TGCGCCAGCAGCTTGGAAGGGGCGAGCTCCTACAATGAGCAGTTCTTC. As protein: CASSLEGASSYNEQFF. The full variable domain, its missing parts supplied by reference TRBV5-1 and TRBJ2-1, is KAGVTQTPRYLIKTRGQQVTLSCSPISGHRSVSWYQQTPGQGLQFLFEYFSETQRNKGNFPGRFSGRQFSNSRSEMNVSTLELGDSALYLCASSLEGASSYNEQFFGPGTRLTVL.

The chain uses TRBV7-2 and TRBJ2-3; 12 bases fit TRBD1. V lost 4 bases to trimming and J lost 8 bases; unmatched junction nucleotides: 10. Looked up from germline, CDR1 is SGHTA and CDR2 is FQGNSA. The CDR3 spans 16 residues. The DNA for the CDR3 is TGTGCCAGCAGCTCCGACGGGACAGGGGGCCTAGGTACGCAGTATTTT. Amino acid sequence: CASSSDGTGGLGTQYF.

The CDR3 DNA follows: TGTGCGGGACAGGGATTATGGGGCAATCAGCCCCAGCATTTT. Its translation is CAGQGLWGNQPQHF. The J gene is TRBJ1-5, the V gene TRBV28; 9 bases align to TRBD1. This CDR3 has 14 amino acids. The germline V gene encodes CDR1 MDHEN and CDR2 SYDVKM.

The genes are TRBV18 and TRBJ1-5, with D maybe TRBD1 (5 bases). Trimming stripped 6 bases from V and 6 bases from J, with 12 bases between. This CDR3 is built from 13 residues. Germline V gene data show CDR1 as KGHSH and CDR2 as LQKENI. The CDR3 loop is CASSPFDSQPQHF. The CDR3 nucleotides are TGTGCCAGCTCTCCCTTTGACAGTCAGCCCCAGCATTTT.

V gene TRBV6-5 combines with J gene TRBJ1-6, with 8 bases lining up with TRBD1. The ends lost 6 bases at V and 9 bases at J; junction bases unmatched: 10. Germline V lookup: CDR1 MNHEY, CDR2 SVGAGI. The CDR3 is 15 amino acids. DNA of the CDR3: TGTGCCAGCAGCCGCGGACAGGGTGGAGGTTCACCCCTCCACTTT. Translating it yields CASSRGQGGGSPLHF.

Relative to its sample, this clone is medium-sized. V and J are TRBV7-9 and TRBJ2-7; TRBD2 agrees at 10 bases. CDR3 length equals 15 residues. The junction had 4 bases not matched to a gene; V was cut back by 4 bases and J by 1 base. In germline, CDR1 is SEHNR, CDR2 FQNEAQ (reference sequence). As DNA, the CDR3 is TGTGCCAGCAGCTCGGGACTAGCGCGGTCCTACGAGCAGTACTTC. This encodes CASSSGLARSYEQYF.